The 18 T cell receptor beta chains presented below share a single source sample, sequenced in a study of OX40 agonist ivuxolimab in advanced cancers. Produced via immunoSEQ multiplex PCR; TCRdb's table is partial and in-frame only. The sample contains around 54,000 clones, around 93% of which appear only once. The material was CD4+ or CD8+ T cells sorted from blood, obtained in a trial of the OX40 agonist ivuxolimab. Every receptor here comes from an adult with an advanced solid tumor such as melanoma, head and neck, liver or kidney cancer.

In its sample, this clone was seen a few times. The rearrangement joins TRBV9 to TRBJ2-2, with 8 bases lining up with TRBD1. This CDR3 is built from 17 residues. V dropped 2 bases and J dropped 0; count of bases not matched to a gene: 6. Germline CDR1 is SGDLS and CDR2 is YYNGEE. The CDR3 DNA reads TGTGCCAGCAGCGTTACTCGACAGGGGACGAACACCGGGGAGCTGTTTTTT. Translating gives CASSVTRQGTNTGELFF.

The chain uses TRBV2 and TRBJ1-5; 7 nucleotides agree with TRBD1. With 1 base clipped from V and 6 bases from J, the junction kept 3 bases outside the gene matches. CDR1 and CDR2 (germline): SNHLY, FYNNEI. The CDR3 is 14 residues long. DNA for the CDR3: TGTGCCAGCAGTGAAGGACAGGGCGGTCAGCCCCAGCATTTT. This codes for CASSEGQGGQPQHF.

The chain joins TRBV6-6 to TRBJ1-2; D gene unclear. V was cut by 0 bases and J by 7 bases, with 9 bases left in between. CDR1 is MNHNY and CDR2 is SVGAGI in the germline V gene (reference sequence). The CDR3 totals 13 residues. CDR3 loop: CASSYSKGFGYTF. For the CDR3, the DNA is TGTGCCAGCAGTTACTCGAAAGGGTTTGGCTACACCTTC.

The J gene is TRBJ1-1, the V gene TRBV7-9; D gene ambiguous. Germline V gene lookup returns CDR1 SEHNR and CDR2 FQNEAQ (reference sequence). Trimming left V 1 base short and J 1 base short, with 4 bases between. The CDR3 sequence is 13 residues long. The CDR3 sequence is CASSLGSNTEAFF. For the CDR3, the DNA is TGTGCCAGCAGCTTAGGCTCGAACACTGAAGCTTTCTTT.

The chain links TRBV19 to TRBJ2-2; D may be TRBD1 or TRBD2 (5 bases each). V lost 4 bases and J 6 bases, leaving 12 bases between the germline ends. Germline V gene data show CDR1 as LNHDA and CDR2 as SQIVND (reference sequence). CDR3 length: 14 residues. The CDR3 DNA follows: TGTGCCAGTAGTACTACAATGGGGGCCGGGGAGCTGTTTTTT. This sequence encodes CASSTTMGAGELFF.

The chain combines TRBV7-9 with TRBJ2-7, with a possible D match to TRBD2 (5 bases). With 2 bases removed from V and 1 base from J, the gap between germline ends came to 9 bases. Germline lookup yields CDR1 SEHNR and CDR2 FQNEAQ (reference sequence). CDR3 length: 14 amino acids. The CDR3 loop reads CASSLRETSYEQYF. Here the CDR3 DNA reads TGTGCCAGCAGCTTAAGGGAGACTTCCTACGAGCAGTACTTC.

The V and J genes are TRBV7-8 and TRBJ1-1; D call uncertain. Per germline, CDR1 SGHVS and CDR2 FQNEAQ. This CDR3 is built from 13 residues. V shed 3 bases and J shed 0 bases, with 5 bases lying between them. The CDR3 is CASSFPMNTEAFF. As DNA, the CDR3 is TGTGCCAGCAGCTTTCCGATGAACACTGAAGCTTTCTTT. The full variable domain, in which reference TRBV7-8 and TRBJ1-1 provide the parts outside the CDR3, is GAGVSQSPRYKVAKRGQDVALRCDPISGHVSLFWYQQALGQGPEFLTYFQNEAQLDKSGLPSDRFFAERPEGSVSTLKIQRTQQEDSAVYLCASSFPMNTEAFFGQGTRLTVV.

The chain joins TRBV7-9 to TRBJ2-2; a possible D gene is TRBD1 (6 bases). V was clipped by 2 bases and J by 1 base, with 17 bases between them. There are 18 residues in the CDR3. The germline V gene encodes CDR1 SEHNR and CDR2 FQNEAQ (reference sequence). DNA for the CDR3: TGTGCCAGCAGCTTATTGTCCCACGGACAGATGAACACCGGGGAGCTGTTTTTT. This sequence encodes CASSLLSHGQMNTGELFF.

This clone has a single count. The chain recombines TRBV14 with TRBJ2-3, with a possible D match to TRBD1 (6 bases). The V and J ends lost 4 bases and 2 bases respectively, with 16 bases between them. This CDR3 comprises 16 residues. Germline CDR1 is SGHDN and CDR2 is FVKESK. The CDR3 loop reads CASSLHTGLNTDTQYF. CDR3 bases: TGTGCCAGCAGCCTCCATACAGGGCTTAACACAGATACGCAGTATTTT.

The gene calls are TRBV6-5 and TRBJ2-5; 9 nucleotides agree with TRBD2. Germline CDR1 MNHEY, CDR2 SVGAGI. Trimming at V came to 0 bases and at J to 5 bases, leaving 7 bases not matched to a gene. CDR3 length: 16 residues. The CDR3: CASSYSTAGGLETQYF. The CDR3 bases are TGTGCCAGCAGTTACTCAACCGCGGGAGGGTTGGAGACCCAGTACTTC.

The chain combines TRBV5-1 with TRBJ1-2, with D possibly being TRBD1 (6 bases). Germline V gene lookup returns CDR1 SGHRS and CDR2 YFSETQ. The CDR3 runs 16 residues. The V end lost 3 bases, the J end lost 5 bases, and 20 bases lay between the germline ends. As DNA, the CDR3 is TGCGCCAGCAGCTCCGACGGGGGGCGCGGTATATATGGCTACACCTTC. Amino acid sequence: CASSSDGGRGIYGYTF.

Here the CDR3 reads CASKQQDSTYEQYF. The CDR3 DNA reads TGTGCCAGCAAACAACAGGACTCAACCTACGAGCAGTACTTC. J is TRBJ2-7 and V is TRBV27, with D possibly being TRBD1 or TRBD2 (5 bases each). The CDR3 length is 14 residues. The ends were cut back, 7 bases at V and 2 bases at J, with 15 bases in the middle. Germline V gene data show CDR1 as MNHEY and CDR2 as SMNVEV (reference sequence).

The CDR3: CASRGGYSNQPQHF. The CDR3, as DNA: TGTGCCAGCCGAGGGGGGTATAGCAATCAGCCCCAGCATTTT. V usage is TRBV27 and J usage is TRBJ1-5; D is perhaps TRBD1 (6 bases). The CDR3 spans 14 residues. Germline loops: CDR1 MNHEY, CDR2 SMNVEV (reference sequence). V was pared by 8 bases and J by 0 bases, with 11 bases between.

The chain recombines TRBV4-2 with TRBJ2-7; D remains ambiguous. The CDR3 covers 15 residues. The germline V gene has CDR1 LGHNA and CDR2 YNFKEQ. Trimming left V 0 bases short and J 3 bases short, with 12 bases between. CDR3 sequence (DNA): TGTGCCAGCAGCCAAGATAGGCAGGCCTTCTACGAGCAGTACTTC. Its protein is CASSQDRQAFYEQYF.

The gene calls are TRBV6-5 and TRBJ2-5; 9 nucleotides align to TRBD1. J was trimmed by 4 bases and V by 5 bases; bases with no gene match: 5. Per germline, CDR1 MNHEY and CDR2 SVGAGI. The CDR3 has 14 amino acids. CDR3 in amino acids: CASSPLQGAETQYF. The CDR3 coding sequence is TGTGCCAGCAGTCCCTTACAGGGGGCAGAGACCCAGTACTTC.

The V and J genes are TRBV27 and TRBJ2-3; D gene unclear. CDR3 size: 17 residues. The germline V gene has CDR1 MNHEY and CDR2 SMNVEV (reference sequence). V was pared by 5 bases and J by 0 bases, with 18 bases between. CDR3 in amino acids: CASSPNLQRGSTDTQYF. As DNA, the CDR3 is TGTGCCAGCAGTCCCAACCTACAGCGAGGTAGCACAGATACGCAGTATTTT.

The rearrangement joins TRBV27 to TRBJ2-5; TRBD1 agrees at 10 bases. The CDR3 is 15 residues long. CDR1 is MNHEY, CDR2 SMNVEV, per germline (reference sequence). Trimming took 2 bases from V and 5 from J; bases not matched to a gene: 5. DNA of the CDR3: TGTGCCAGCAGTTTAATGGGACAGGGGTGGGAGACCCAGTACTTC. It encodes CASSLMGQGWETQYF.

In its sample, this clone was seen once. This chain connects TRBV7-8 to TRBJ1-2; TRBD1 matches at 7 bases. The junction had 7 bases not matched to a gene; V was cut back by 4 bases and J by 8 bases. From germline, CDR1 is SGHVS and CDR2 FQNEAQ. This CDR3 is 13 amino acids long. The CDR3 nucleotides are TGTGCCAGCAGCTCGACAGGGCTTGACGGCTACACCTTC. The encoded protein is CASSSTGLDGYTF.